The TCR beta chain under discussion was sequenced for a study of blood T cells in healthy people across ages. Donor samples were obtained from healthy Caucasian individuals from Russia, aged roughly 6 to 95. Donors gave ten milliliters of peripheral blood apiece. Study-wide results and caveats: Not knowing donor CMV status may have confounded expanded clonotype changes.

The use of a sample-barcoded 5' primer and a J-beta primer mix characterized a second PCR of roughly 6 to 11 cycles. TCRdb reprocessed the 5' RACE reads via MiXCR and lists one record per CDR3 protein. The table shows some 1.4 million distinct CDR3 sequences, with around 42% occurring only once. Germline V gene data show CDR1 as MGHRA and CDR2 as YSYEKL. With 0 bases removed from V and 7 bases from J, the gap between germline ends came to 6 bases. The CDR3 sequence is 12 residues long. In its sample, this clonotype was seen a few times. What it recognizes is unknown. The source of this sequence is a woman between 18 and 29 years old in good health. Sequencing used blood. V and J are TRBV4-1 and TRBJ1-1; no clear D. CDR3 sequence reads: CASSQDGDEAFF. As DNA, the CDR3 is TGCGCCAGCAGCCAAGATGGTGATGAAGCTTTCTTT.